The 18 T cell receptor beta chains reported below all come from one sample, sequenced in a study of CD4 and CD8 cells across lung adenocarcinoma regions. TCRdb analysed the PCR reads with MiXCR anew, one entry per CDR3 protein. This sample has some 22,000 distinct CDR3 sequences, with around 52% found just once. The sample consisted of CD4+ T cells from the center of a lung tumor. Receptors were obtained from a male donor with lung adenocarcinoma. The CD4 and CD8 labels of this study may be unreliable.

The chain has TRBV5-1 and TRBJ2-3, with D possibly matching TRBD1 (6 bases). The germline V gene encodes CDR1 SGHRS and CDR2 YFSETQ. V was trimmed by 6 bases and J by 10 bases, leaving 24 bases between them. CDR3 length: 15 amino acids. Written as DNA, the CDR3 is TGCGCCAGCACCCTCCAGGGTGGGGGCACCGAGGCGCAGTATTTT. This encodes CASTLQGGGTEAQYF.

In its sample, this clonotype was seen a few times. A much larger clone is a single base away; this may be a read error. The chain recombines TRBV27 with TRBJ2-1; 11 nucleotides match TRBD2. Germline V gene sequence: CDR1 MNHEY, CDR2 SMNVEV (reference sequence). With 8 bases clipped from V and 5 bases from J, the junction kept 11 bases outside the gene matches. This CDR3 contains 16 residues. CDR3 sequence: CASGLLGTSGNNEQFF. CDR3 bases: TGTGCCAGCGGACTCCTCGGGACTAGCGGAAACAATGAGCAGTTCTTC.

This clonotype appeared a few times. This sequence joins TRBV6-1 and TRBJ1-4, with D unclear. Germline CDR1 reads MNHNS; CDR2 reads SASEGT. The CDR3 has 16 amino acids. V lost 6 bases and J 0 bases, leaving 14 bases between the germline ends. CDR3 loop: CASSRGRLATNEKLFF. The CDR3 nucleotides read TGTGCCAGCAGCCGCGGACGGCTTGCAACTAATGAAAAACTGTTTTTT.

This clonotype was recorded a few times. V is TRBV9 and J is TRBJ2-1; D is undetermined. This CDR3 has 14 residues. Germline values: CDR1 SGDLS, CDR2 YYNGEE. Deletions cut 1 base from V and 6 bases from J, with 11 bases between. The CDR3 loop reads CASSVTENTNEQFF. CDR3 bases: TGTGCCAGCAGCGTAACGGAAAACACCAATGAGCAGTTCTTC.

This clonotype showed up just once. The V gene is TRBV6-1, the J gene TRBJ2-1; D is possibly TRBD1 or TRBD2 (6 bases each). The J call is doubtful: the DNA matches TRBJ2-7 better. The CDR3 consists of 14 residues. Germline CDR1 and CDR2: MNHNS and SASEGT. Here the CDR3 DNA reads TGTGCCAGCAGAAGAGGGGGGAGCTCCTACGAGCAGTACTTC. Protein: CASRRGGSSYEQYF.

For this clonotype: A junction boundary mismatches the germline segment, possibly from a read error. The genes are TRBV6-1 and TRBJ2-3; D uncertain. This CDR3 contains 15 residues. Germline CDR1 MNHNS, CDR2 SASEGT. CDR3 bases: TGTGCCAGCAGACTCCAGGCTGTAAGCACCGGTACGCTGTATTTT. This sequence encodes CASRLQAVSTGTLYF.

A remark on this clonotype: At one end the junction does not follow the germline gene, possibly because of a read error. J is TRBJ2-4 and V is TRBV27; tentatively, D is TRBD2 (5 bases). Germline-derived CDR1 and CDR2 are MNHEY and SMNVEV (reference sequence). The CDR3 totals 15 residues. As DNA, the CDR3 is TGTGCCAGCAGGACGGGATTTCGAGCCAAAAACATGCAGTATTTC. This codes for CASRTGFRAKNMQYF.

V gene TRBV6-1 combines with J gene TRBJ2-1, with D maybe TRBD2 (6 bases). Germline values: CDR1 MNHNS, CDR2 SASEGT. CDR3 size: 14 residues. Trimming removed 7 bases at V and 12 bases at J, with 22 bases between. This CDR3 reads CASTGTCGYNMQFF. Written as DNA, the CDR3 is TGTGCCAGCACCGGGACTTGCGGCTACAATATGCAGTTCTTC.

This clonotype was detected many times. The chain uses TRBV6-5 and TRBJ1-1; D remains unclear. This CDR3 contains 15 residues. V lost 0 bases and J lost 0, with 8 bases in between. Looked up from germline, CDR1 is MNHEY and CDR2 is SVGAGI. The DNA for the CDR3 is TGTGCCAGCAGTTACTCTGGGGTGATGAACACTGAAGCTTTCTTT. Its translation: CASSYSGVMNTEAFF.

As concerns this clonotype: An end of the junction differs from the germline gene, which may be a read error. This chain uses TRBV6-1 with TRBJ2-4, with D perhaps TRBD2 (5 bases). Germline V gene sequence: CDR1 MNHNS, CDR2 SASEGT. This CDR3 region has 14 residues. The CDR3 bases are TGTGCCAGCAGTGGTGAGGGTGCCAAAAACACGCAGTACTTT. Amino acids: CASSGEGAKNTQYF.

The rearrangement joins TRBV27 to TRBJ2-1, with D unclear. This CDR3 contains 17 residues. The germline V gene has CDR1 MNHEY and CDR2 SMNVEV (reference sequence). V lost 5 bases, J lost 7 bases, and 24 bases lay in between. The chain's CDR3 is CASSATLSSRLRNEQFF. CDR3 in DNA: TGTGCCAGCAGTGCTACCCTCAGCTCAAGGTTACGGAATGAGCAGTTCTTC.

This clonotype appeared many times. The chain recombines TRBV6-1 with TRBJ2-5; the D gene is possibly TRBD2 (5 bases). The CDR3 runs to 10 residues. The V end lost 6 bases, the J end lost 11 bases, and 10 bases lay between the germline ends. Looked up from germline, CDR1 is MNHNS and CDR2 is SASEGT. DNA of the CDR3: TGTGCCAGCAGCGAGGGAGAGCAGTACTTC. It yields the protein CASSEGEQYF.

Note on this clonotype: At one end, the junction sequence differs from germline, possibly due to a read error. The chain has TRBV12-3 or TRBV12-4 and TRBJ2-4, with D maybe TRBD1 (5 bases). This CDR3 is built from 14 residues. Written as DNA, the CDR3 is TGTGCGGGCCAAAGGCCCGAAGACGAGGACATCCAGTACTTC. Protein sequence: CAGQRPEDEDIQYF.

The chain joins TRBV27 to TRBJ2-1, with D hard to call. TRBJ2-2 explains the end of the DNA better; the J call may be wrong. The germline V gene encodes CDR1 MNHEY and CDR2 SMNVEV (reference sequence). The CDR3 runs to 13 residues. CDR3 loop: CASSPTNYEELFF. Written as DNA, the CDR3 is TGTGCCAGCAGTCCCACTAATTACGAGGAGCTGTTTTTT.

The chain employs TRBV27 and TRBJ2-3, with D tentatively TRBD2 (7 bases). The end of the DNA aligns better with TRBJ2-7, so the J call may be wrong. This CDR3 is built from 15 residues. Per germline, CDR1 MNHEY and CDR2 SMNVEV (reference sequence). CDR3 sequence: CAAGTGGRDQDTQYF. In DNA, the CDR3 is TGTGCCGCGGGGACGGGGGGCCGAGACCAAGATACGCAGTACTTC.

A word on this clonotype: Mismatch with germline at one junction end may stem from a read error. The gene calls are TRBV6-1 and TRBJ2-4, with TRBD2 matching over 8 bases. Germline V CDR1 and CDR2: MNHNS, SASEGT. This CDR3 comprises 14 residues. This CDR3 reads CASSGTSGTDIQYF. CDR3 nucleotide sequence: TGTGCCAGCAGTGGCACTAGCGGCACAGACATTCAGTATTTC.

The V gene is TRBV27, the J gene TRBJ2-1; 8 bases agree with TRBD1. Matching the DNA end better, TRBJ2-5 makes the J call doubtful. CDR1 is MNHEY, CDR2 SMNVEV, per germline (reference sequence). There are 13 residues in the CDR3. Here the CDR3 reads CASRRTGGETQYF. DNA of the CDR3: TGTGCCAGCAGGAGAACAGGGGGGGAGACCCAGTACTTC.

Remarks on this clonotype: Germline and junction disagree at one end, which may indicate a read error. The J gene is TRBJ2-4, the V gene TRBV6-5; D unresolved. There are 19 residues in the CDR3. Germline lookup yields CDR1 MNHEY and CDR2 SVGAGI. This chain's CDR3 is CASSYFAGRGILDQNTQYF. DNA for the CDR3: TGTGCCAGCAGTTATTTCGCCGGGCGCGGAATCTTAGACCAAAACACTCAGTACTTC.